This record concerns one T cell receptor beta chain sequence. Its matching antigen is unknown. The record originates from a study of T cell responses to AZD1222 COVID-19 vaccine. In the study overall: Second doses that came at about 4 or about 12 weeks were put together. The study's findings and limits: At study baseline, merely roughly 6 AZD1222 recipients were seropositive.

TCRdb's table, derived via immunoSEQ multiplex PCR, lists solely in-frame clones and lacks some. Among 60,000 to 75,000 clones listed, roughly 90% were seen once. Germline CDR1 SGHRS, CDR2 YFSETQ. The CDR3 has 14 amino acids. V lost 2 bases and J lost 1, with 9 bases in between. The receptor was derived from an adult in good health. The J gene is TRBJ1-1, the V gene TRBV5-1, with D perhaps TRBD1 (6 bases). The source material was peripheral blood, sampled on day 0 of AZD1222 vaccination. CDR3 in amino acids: CASSFSTGNTEAFF. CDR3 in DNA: TGCGCCAGCAGCTTCTCGACAGGGAACACTGAAGCTTTCTTT.